Described below is a single T cell receptor (beta chain) sequence and its context. Its antigen is currently unknown. TCRdb passed the 5' RACE reads through MiXCR, listing each CDR3 protein once. The data hold under 350,000 distinct CDR3 sequences, with roughly 3.9% observed a single time. This record belongs to a study of T cells after yellow fever vaccination. Broader study findings: The secondary response showed a weaker magnitude and a faster peak, day 5 versus 15.

Sequencing used PBMCs, obtained 5 days after the yellow fever booster vaccination. The sequence was collected from a man aged 18-30 years who received the YFV17D yellow fever vaccine.

The DNA of the CDR3 is TGTGCCAGCAGCTCAAAGACAGGGGGCAATGAGCAGTTCTTC. This encodes CASSSKTGGNEQFF. J is TRBJ2-1 and V is TRBV7-2, with TRBD1 matching over 9 bases. Germline CDR1 is SGHTA and CDR2 is FQGNSA. The V and J ends lost 4 bases and 6 bases, in that order; junction bases with no gene match: 4. The CDR3 spans 14 residues.